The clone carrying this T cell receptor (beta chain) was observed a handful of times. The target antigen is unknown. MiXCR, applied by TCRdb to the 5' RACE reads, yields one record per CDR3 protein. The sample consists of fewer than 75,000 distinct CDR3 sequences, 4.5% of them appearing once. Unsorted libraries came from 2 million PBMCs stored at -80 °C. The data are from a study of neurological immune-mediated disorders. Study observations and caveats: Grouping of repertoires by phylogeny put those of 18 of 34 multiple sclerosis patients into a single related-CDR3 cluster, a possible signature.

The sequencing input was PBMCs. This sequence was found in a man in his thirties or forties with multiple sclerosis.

The CDR3, as DNA: TGTGCCAGCAGCTGGGACAGCAACACTGAAGCTTTCTTT. This encodes CASSWDSNTEAFF. The chain employs TRBV7-9 and TRBJ1-1; 7 nucleotides agree with TRBD1. CDR1 and CDR2 (germline): SEHNR, FQNEAQ (reference sequence). This CDR3 is built from 13 residues. The V gene end was trimmed by 4 bases and the J gene end by 2 bases; junction bases not matched to a gene: 1. Filled out from reference TRBV7-9 and TRBJ1-1, the complete variable domain reads DTGVSQNPRHKITKRGQNVTFRCDPISEHNRLYWYRQTLGQGPEFLTYFQNEAQLEKSRLLSDRFSAERPKGSFSTLEIQRTEQGDSAMYLCASSWDSNTEAFFGQGTRLTVV.